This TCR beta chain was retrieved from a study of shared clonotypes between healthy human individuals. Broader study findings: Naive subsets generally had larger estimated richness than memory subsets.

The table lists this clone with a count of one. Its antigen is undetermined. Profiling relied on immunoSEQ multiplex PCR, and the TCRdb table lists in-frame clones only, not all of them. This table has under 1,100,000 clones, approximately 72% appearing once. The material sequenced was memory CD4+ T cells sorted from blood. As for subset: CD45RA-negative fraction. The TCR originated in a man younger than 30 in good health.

The CDR3 region is CASSLVGQGERNEQFF. The DNA for the CDR3 is TGTGCCAGCAGCTTAGTAGGTCAGGGCGAGAGAAATGAGCAGTTCTTC. This chain joins TRBV7-8 and TRBJ2-1; D may be TRBD1 (5 bases). The CDR3 extends over 16 amino acids. Trimming stripped 1 base from V and 7 bases from J, with 17 bases between. Germline V gene sequence: CDR1 SGHVS, CDR2 FQNEAQ. Variable domain in full (rest from reference TRBV7-8 and TRBJ2-1): GAGVSQSPRYKVAKRGQDVALRCDPISGHVSLFWYQQALGQGPEFLTYFQNEAQLDKSGLPSDRFFAERPEGSVSTLKIQRTQQEDSAVYLCASSLVGQGERNEQFFGPGTRLTVL.